The rows below give T cell receptor beta chains drawn from one sample of a study of blood T cell repertoires in COVID-19. Generated by immunoSEQ multiplex PCR, the TCRdb table keeps only in-frame clones and is missing some. The sample has around 480,000 clones; roughly 88% are singletons. Sequencing was performed on peripheral blood. Receptors originate from a woman between 50 and 59 years old with COVID-19, enrolled during active disease. Both conserved end residues are part of each CDR3. A D gene is named only where the DNA matches it firmly. Clone size is given for some rows only: seen once, a few or many times, or a class if the clone is expanded.

TRBV24-1	-	TRBD2	TRBJ2-3	TGTGCCACCAGTGATGGACTAGCGGATGATATGGATACGCAGTATTTT	CATSDGLADDMDTQYF
TRBV6-1	-	TRBD1	TRBJ2-1	TGTGCCAGCAGTGATGGGGACAGTTTTTCGTTCTTC	CASSDGDSFSFF
TRBV30	-	-	TRBJ1-2	TGTGCCTGGAGTGTTAATATACGCGCTGGCTACACCTTC	CAWSVNIRAGYTF
TRBV6-5	-	-	TRBJ1-2	TGTGCCAGCAGCCGGACTCCCGGTGGAGGCTACACCTTC	CASSRTPGGGYTF
TRBV7-2	-	-	TRBJ1-6	TGTGCCAGCAGCTTCCTCGAGGGAGGCAATTCACCCCTCCACTTT	CASSFLEGGNSPLHF
TRBV30	-	-	TRBJ2-1	TGTGCCTGGAGTGTACTCCGAGACGGCGGTACGGGGCAGTTCTTC	CAWSVLRDGGTGQFF
TRBV5-1	-	TRBD1	TRBJ2-7	TGCGCCAGCAGCCGGGACAGCCTCTCCTACGAGCAGTACTTC	CASSRDSLSYEQYF
TRBV5-8	once	-	TRBJ1-4	TGTGCCAGCAGCCACAGGGCCTCTAATGAAAAACTGTTTTTT	CASSHRASNEKLFF
TRBV6-5	once	-	TRBJ2-3	TGTGCCAGCAACCAAGCGGGCACAGATACGCAGTATTTT	CASNQAGTDTQYF
TRBV5-1	-	-	TRBJ1-4	TGCGCCAGCAGCATCAGAGGTGCAACTAATGAAAAACTGTTTTTT	CASSIRGATNEKLFF
TRBV28	-	-	TRBJ2-3	TGTGCCAGCAGTTTAGGAGGGAACCCAGATACGCAGTATTTT	CASSLGGNPDTQYF
TRBV9	-	-	TRBJ2-3	TGTGCCAGCAGCGCCCCGAGGGGGGGGGCCACAGATACGCAGTATTTT	CASSAPRGGATDTQYF
TRBV29-1	-	-	TRBJ1-1	TGCAGCGCCGGACAGACCGTAGGAACTGAAGCTTTCTTT	CSAGQTVGTEAFF
TRBV7-9	-	-	TRBJ1-1	TGTGCCAGCAGCATACGGAGCGTCCGAGGGAACACTGAAGCTTTCTTT	CASSIRSVRGNTEAFF
TRBV5-4	-	TRBD2	TRBJ2-2	TGTGCCAGCAGCTTGGCCCAGGCTAGCGGGGGGTTTAGCACCGGGGAGCTGTTTTTT	CASSLAQASGGFSTGELFF
TRBV28	-	-	TRBJ1-2	TGTGCCAGCATCCCGCCGGGTATGGGCTATGGCTACACCTTC	CASIPPGMGYGYTF
TRBV6-6	-	TRBD2	TRBJ2-7	TGTGCCAGCAGTTACGAGCGGGGGGCGCCCTACGAGCAGTACTTC	CASSYERGAPYEQYF
TRBV21-1	-	-	TRBJ2-7	TGTGCCAGCAGCCCCCCTGGACAGGCCTCCTACGAGCAGTACTTC	CASSPPGQASYEQYF
TRBV2	-	-	TRBJ1-5	TGTGCCAGCAGTGAATATTTTGTGGGGGCAGGTCAGCCCCAGCATTTT	CASSEYFVGAGQPQHF
TRBV19	few	TRBD1	TRBJ1-6	TGTGCCAGTAGTATCACCAGGGGGAATTCACCCCTCCACTTT	CASSITRGNSPLHF
TRBV7-2	-	-	TRBJ2-7	TGTGCCAGCAGCTTCGGACGGGGCTACGAGCAGTACTTC	CASSFGRGYEQYF
TRBV30	-	-	TRBJ1-5	TGTGCCTGGAGCGGAGGGGAGGGAGCCCAGCATTTT	CAWSGGEGAQHF
TRBV5-4	-	TRBD1	TRBJ2-1	TGTGCCAGCAGCTCTCAAGGGACAGGGATAAACAATGAGCAGTTCTTC	CASSSQGTGINNEQFF
TRBV19	-	TRBD1	TRBJ2-3	TGTGCCAGTACCACAGGGGGCACAACAGATACGCAGTATTTT	CASTTGGTTDTQYF
TRBV6-1	once	-	TRBJ1-1	TGTGCCAGCAGTGATGAAGGGGCAGGTGGGATGAACACTGAAGCTTTCTTT	CASSDEGAGGMNTEAFF
TRBV7-9	-	-	TRBJ1-4	TGTGCCAGCAGTCAATCGGGAAAACTGTTTTTT	CASSQSGKLFF
TRBV25-1	-	-	TRBJ2-3	TGTGCCAGCAGGGAACCGGGGGTAAATACGCAGTATTTT	CASREPGVNTQYF
TRBV28	-	-	TRBJ1-5	TGTGCCAGCAGTTTCGCCAGGGTAATAGGAGTACGGCAGCCCCAGCATTTT	CASSFARVIGVRQPQHF
TRBV28	-	-	TRBJ1-2	TGTGCCAGCAGTTCCGACAGTAACTATGGCTACACCTTC	CASSSDSNYGYTF
TRBV7-3	-	TRBD1	TRBJ2-6	TGTGCCAGCAGCTCCCCCCCCGGGACAGGGGGCGGTGGGGCCAACGTCCTGACTTTC	CASSSPPGTGGGGANVLTF
TRBV9	-	TRBD1	TRBJ1-3	TGTGCCAGCAGCGCCTCCGGACAGGGGGACACCATATATTTT	CASSASGQGDTIYF
TRBV7-8	-	TRBD1	TRBJ1-1	TGTGCCAGCGGCCGGTATACTTTTGGGACAGGTTCGAGTTCCGACACTGAAGCTTTCTTT	CASGRYTFGTGSSSDTEAFF
TRBV5-1	-	TRBD1	TRBJ2-1	TGCGCCAGCAGCCCGGGACAGGGGGCTAACAATGAGCAGTTCTTC	CASSPGQGANNEQFF
TRBV13	-	-	TRBJ2-1	TGTGCCAGCAGCTTAGAGCGGGCCTTCAACAATGAGCAGTTCTTC	CASSLERAFNNEQFF
TRBV2	-	-	TRBJ1-5	TGTGCCAGCAGTGCCCAAGCCAATCAGCCCCAGCATTTT	CASSAQANQPQHF
TRBV10-3	once	TRBD2	TRBJ2-3	TGTGCCACCAGACTAGCGGGGGGTCGCACAGATACGCAGTATTTT	CATRLAGGRTDTQYF
TRBV5-1	-	-	TRBJ1-2	TGCGCCAGCAGCTTGGCCGTGGCAGGGGATGGTGGCTACACCTTC	CASSLAVAGDGGYTF
TRBV6-5	-	-	TRBJ1-5	TGTGCCAGTCAGCAGGGTCCTTATAGCAATCAGCCCCAGCATTTT	CASQQGPYSNQPQHF